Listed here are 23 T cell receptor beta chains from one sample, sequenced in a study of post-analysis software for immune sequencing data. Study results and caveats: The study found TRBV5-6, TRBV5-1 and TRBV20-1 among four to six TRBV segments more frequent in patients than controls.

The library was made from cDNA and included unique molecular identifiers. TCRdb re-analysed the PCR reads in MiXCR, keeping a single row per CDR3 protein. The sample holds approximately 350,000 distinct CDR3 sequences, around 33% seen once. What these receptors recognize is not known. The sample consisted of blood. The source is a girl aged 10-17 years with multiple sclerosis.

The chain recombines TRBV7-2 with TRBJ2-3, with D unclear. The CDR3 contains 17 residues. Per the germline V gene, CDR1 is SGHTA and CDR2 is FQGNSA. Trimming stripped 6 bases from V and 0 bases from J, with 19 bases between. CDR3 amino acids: CASSPVVAGSSTDTQYF. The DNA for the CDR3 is TGTGCCAGCAGTCCTGTCGTGGCAGGTTCTAGCACAGATACGCAGTATTTT.

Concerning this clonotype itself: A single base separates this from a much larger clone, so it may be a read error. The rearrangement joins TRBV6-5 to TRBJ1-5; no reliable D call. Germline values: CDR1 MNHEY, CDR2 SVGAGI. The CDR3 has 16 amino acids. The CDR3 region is CAGSYSFSPANQPQHF. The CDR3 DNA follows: TGTGCCGGCAGTTACTCGTTTTCCCCGGCCAATCAGCCCCAGCATTTT.

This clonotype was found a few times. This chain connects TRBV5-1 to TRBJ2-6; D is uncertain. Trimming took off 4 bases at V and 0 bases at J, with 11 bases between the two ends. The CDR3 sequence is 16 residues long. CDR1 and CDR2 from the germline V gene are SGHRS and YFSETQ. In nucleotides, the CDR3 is TGCGCCAGCAGCCTCGACGTACACTCTGGGGCCAACGTCCTGACTTTC. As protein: CASSLDVHSGANVLTF.

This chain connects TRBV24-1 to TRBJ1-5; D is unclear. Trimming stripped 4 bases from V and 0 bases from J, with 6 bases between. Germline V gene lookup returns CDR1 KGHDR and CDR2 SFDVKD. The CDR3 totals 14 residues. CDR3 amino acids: CATSERNSNQPQHF. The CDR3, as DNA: TGTGCCACCAGTGAAAGAAATAGCAATCAGCCCCAGCATTTT.

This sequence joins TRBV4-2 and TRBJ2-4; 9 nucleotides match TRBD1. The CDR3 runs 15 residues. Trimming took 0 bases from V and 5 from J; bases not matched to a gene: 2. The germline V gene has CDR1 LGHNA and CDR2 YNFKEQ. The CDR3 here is CASSQEGQGQNIQYF. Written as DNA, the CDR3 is TGTGCCAGCAGCCAAGAGGGACAGGGACAAAACATTCAGTACTTC.

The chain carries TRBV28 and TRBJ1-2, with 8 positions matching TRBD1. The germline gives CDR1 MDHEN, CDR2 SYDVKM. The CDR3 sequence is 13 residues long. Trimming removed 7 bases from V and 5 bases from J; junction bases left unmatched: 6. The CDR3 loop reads CASTSDREYGYTF. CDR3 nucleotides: TGTGCCAGCACCTCGGACAGGGAATATGGCTACACCTTC.

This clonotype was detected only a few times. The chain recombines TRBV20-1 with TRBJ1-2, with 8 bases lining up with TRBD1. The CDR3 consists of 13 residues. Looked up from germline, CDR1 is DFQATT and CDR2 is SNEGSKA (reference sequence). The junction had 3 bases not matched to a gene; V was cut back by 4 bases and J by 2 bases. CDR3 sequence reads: CSATRQGNYGYTF. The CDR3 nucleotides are TGCAGTGCTACACGACAGGGGAACTATGGCTACACCTTC.

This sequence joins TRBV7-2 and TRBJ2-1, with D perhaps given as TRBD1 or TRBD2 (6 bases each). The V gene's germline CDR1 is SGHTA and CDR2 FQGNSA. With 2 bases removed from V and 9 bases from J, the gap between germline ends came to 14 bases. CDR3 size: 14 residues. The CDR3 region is CASSLRDSRGEQFF. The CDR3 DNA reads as TGTGCCAGCAGCTTACGGGACTCCAGGGGTGAGCAGTTCTTC.

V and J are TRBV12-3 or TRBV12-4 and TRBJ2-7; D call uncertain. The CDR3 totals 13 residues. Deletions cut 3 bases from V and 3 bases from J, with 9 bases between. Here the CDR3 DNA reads TGTGCCAGCAGTTTTAAGGTGTTCTACGAGCAGTACTTC. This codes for CASSFKVFYEQYF.

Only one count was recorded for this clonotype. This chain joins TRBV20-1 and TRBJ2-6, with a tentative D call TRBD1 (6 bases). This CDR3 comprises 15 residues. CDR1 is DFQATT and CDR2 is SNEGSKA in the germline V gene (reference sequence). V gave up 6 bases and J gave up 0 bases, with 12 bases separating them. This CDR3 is CSATDSFSGANVLTF. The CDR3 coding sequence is TGCAGTGCAACGGACAGCTTCTCTGGGGCCAACGTCCTGACTTTC.

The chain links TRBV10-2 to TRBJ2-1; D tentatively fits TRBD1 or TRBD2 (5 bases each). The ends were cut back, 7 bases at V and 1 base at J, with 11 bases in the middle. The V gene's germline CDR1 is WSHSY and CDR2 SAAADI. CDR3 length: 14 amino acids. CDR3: CASNVGVSYNEQFF. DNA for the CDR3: TGCGCCAGCAATGTGGGGGTTTCCTACAATGAGCAGTTCTTC.

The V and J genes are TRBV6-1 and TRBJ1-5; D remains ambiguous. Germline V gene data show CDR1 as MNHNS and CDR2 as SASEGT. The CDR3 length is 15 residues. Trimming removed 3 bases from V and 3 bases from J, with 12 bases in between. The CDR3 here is CASSDGPEINQPQHF. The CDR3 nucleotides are TGTGCCAGCAGTGATGGCCCTGAGATCAATCAGCCCCAGCATTTT.

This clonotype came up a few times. In nucleotides, the CDR3 is TGTGCCAGCAGTTTAGCCACCCCGGACAGTCAGCCCCAGCATTTT. It codes for CASSLATPDSQPQHF. The genes are TRBV12-3 or TRBV12-4 and TRBJ1-5, with a possible D match to TRBD1 (6 bases). CDR3 length: 15 amino acids. V was clipped by 0 bases and J by 6 bases, with 12 bases between them.

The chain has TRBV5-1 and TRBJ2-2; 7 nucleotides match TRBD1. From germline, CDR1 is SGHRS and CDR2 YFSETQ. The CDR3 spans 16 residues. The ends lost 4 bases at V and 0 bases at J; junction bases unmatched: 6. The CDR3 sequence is CASSRTGTANTGELFF. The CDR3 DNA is TGCGCCAGCAGCAGGACCGGGACAGCGAACACCGGGGAGCTGTTTTTT.

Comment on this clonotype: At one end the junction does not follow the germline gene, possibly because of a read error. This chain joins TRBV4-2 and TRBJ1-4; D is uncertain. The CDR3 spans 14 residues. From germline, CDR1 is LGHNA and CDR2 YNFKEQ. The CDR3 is CASSRAETDEKLFF. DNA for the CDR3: TGTGCCAGCAGCCGCGCTGAAACTGATGAAAAACTGTTTTTT.

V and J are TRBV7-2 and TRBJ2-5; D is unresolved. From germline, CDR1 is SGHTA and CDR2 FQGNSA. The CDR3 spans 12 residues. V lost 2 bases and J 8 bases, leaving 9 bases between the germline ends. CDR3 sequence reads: CASSLSERTQYF. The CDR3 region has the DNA TGTGCCAGCAGCTTATCAGAGAGAACCCAGTACTTC.

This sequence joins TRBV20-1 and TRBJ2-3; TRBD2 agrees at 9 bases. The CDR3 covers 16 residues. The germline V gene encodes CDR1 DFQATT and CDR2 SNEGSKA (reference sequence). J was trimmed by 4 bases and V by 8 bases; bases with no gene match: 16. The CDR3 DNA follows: TGCAGTACTTCGAAACCGGGACTAGCATTCTCAGATACGCAGTATTTT. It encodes CSTSKPGLAFSDTQYF.

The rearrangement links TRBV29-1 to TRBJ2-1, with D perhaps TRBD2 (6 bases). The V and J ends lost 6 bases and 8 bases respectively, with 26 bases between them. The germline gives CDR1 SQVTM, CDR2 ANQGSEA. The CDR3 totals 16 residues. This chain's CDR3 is CSVPNELLAVGDEQFF. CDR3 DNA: TGCAGCGTCCCAAACGAACTACTAGCCGTTGGTGATGAGCAGTTCTTC.

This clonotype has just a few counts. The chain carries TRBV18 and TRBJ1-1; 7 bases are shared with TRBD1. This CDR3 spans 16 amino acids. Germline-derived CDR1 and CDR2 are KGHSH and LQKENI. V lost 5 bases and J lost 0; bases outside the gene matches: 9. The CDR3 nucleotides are TGTGCCAGCTCAGCCCTCGGACAGGCGATGAACACTGAAGCTTTCTTT. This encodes CASSALGQAMNTEAFF.

The CDR3 reads CAWSAWGREQYF. CDR3 DNA: TGTGCCTGGAGTGCATGGGGGCGCGAGCAGTACTTC. The rearrangement joins TRBV30 to TRBJ2-7; D is possibly TRBD1 (6 bases). CDR1 is GTSNPN and CDR2 is SVGIG in the germline V gene (reference sequence). V shed 1 base and J shed 6 bases, with 10 bases lying between them. This CDR3 spans 12 amino acids.

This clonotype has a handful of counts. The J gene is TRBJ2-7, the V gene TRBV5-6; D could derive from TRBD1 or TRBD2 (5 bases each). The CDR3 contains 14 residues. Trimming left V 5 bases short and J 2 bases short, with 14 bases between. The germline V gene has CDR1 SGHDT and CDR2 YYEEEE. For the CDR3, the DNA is TGTGCCAGCAGAGCCGGGACCAGCCCCTACGAGCAGTACTTC. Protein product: CASRAGTSPYEQYF.

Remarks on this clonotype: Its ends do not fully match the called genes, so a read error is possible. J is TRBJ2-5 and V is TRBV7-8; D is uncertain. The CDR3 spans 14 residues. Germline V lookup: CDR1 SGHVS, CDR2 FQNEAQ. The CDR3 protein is CVSSLSINQETQYF. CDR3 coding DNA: TGTGTCAGCAGCTTAAGTATAAACCAAGAGACCCAGTACTTC. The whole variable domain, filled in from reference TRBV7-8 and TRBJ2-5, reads GAGVSQSPRYKVAKRGQDVALRCDPISGHVSLFWYQQALGQGPEFLTYFQNEAQLDKSGLPSDRFFAERPEGSVSTLKIQRTQQEDSAVYLCVSSLSINQETQYFGPGTRLLVL.

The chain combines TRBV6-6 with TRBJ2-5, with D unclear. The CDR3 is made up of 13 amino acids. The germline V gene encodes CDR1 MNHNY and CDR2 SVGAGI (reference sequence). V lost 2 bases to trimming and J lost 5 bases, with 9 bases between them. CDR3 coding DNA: TGTGCCAGCAGTTACGGTACACGGGAGACCCAGTACTTC. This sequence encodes CASSYGTRETQYF.